This T cell receptor (beta chain) was observed in a study of CD8 T cells in Susac syndrome. Whole-study findings and limits: Regarding the TCR sequencing and HLA analysis, the study admitted that a relatively small number of individuals were involved.

The germline CDR1 and CDR2 sequences are SEHNR and FQNEAQ (reference sequence). The CDR3 is 14 amino acids. V shed 3 bases and J shed 2 bases, with 11 bases lying between them. Reverse transcription of about 0.5 to 1 ug RNA was carried out with random hexamers. The amplification used immunoSEQ multiplex PCR on TCR beta CDR3; it spanned 54 Vbeta and 13 Jbeta. TCRdb reprocessed the immunoSEQ multiplex PCR reads via MiXCR and lists one record per CDR3 protein. The top ten clones hold roughly 0.16% of a sample with under 200,000 distinct CDR3 sequences, approximately 95% of them seen once. Those who served as multiple sclerosis controls were treatment-naive patients with stable or active relapsing-remitting disease. About this clonotype itself: What it recognizes is unknown.

Material for sequencing was CD8+ T cells from PBMCs. This sequence joins TRBV7-9 and TRBJ2-7, with D maybe TRBD2 (6 bases). The sequence was collected from a human donor with multiple sclerosis. The CDR3 DNA reads as TGTGCCAGCAGCTTGGCTAGCGTCCCCTACGAGCAGTACTTC. Its translation is CASSLASVPYEQYF.